Each of the 5 T cell receptor beta chains below was sequenced from the same sample in a study of cytomegalovirus exposure and HLA in healthy donors. It was with 60 Vbeta and 13 Jbeta primers that the PCR ran. The repertoire was sequenced with immunoSEQ multiplex PCR; TCRdb's copy has only in-frame clones and lacks some. This table has 140,000 to 150,000 clones, about 81% appearing once. Sequences were obtained from PBMCs. The source of these receptors is a man between 25 and 39 years old in good health and CMV-seronegative.

J is TRBJ1-5 and V is TRBV19, with TRBD1 matching over 8 bases. Germline-derived CDR1 and CDR2 are LNHDA and SQIVND (reference sequence). Trimming at V came to 1 base and at J to 7 bases, leaving 6 bases not matched to a gene. The CDR3 is 15 amino acids. CDR3 in DNA: TGTGCCAGTAGTATAGGTCACAGGGGGAGGCAGCCCCAGCATTTT. Its protein is CASSIGHRGRQPQHF. The full variable domain, completed using reference TRBV19 and TRBJ1-5, is DGGITQSPKYLFRKEGQNVTLSCEQNLNHDAMYWYRQDPGQGLRLIYYSQIVNDFQKGDIAEGYSVSREKKESFPLTVTSAQKNPTAFYLCASSIGHRGRQPQHFGDGTRLSIL.

This clone has a single count. This chain connects TRBV20-1 to TRBJ1-1; D is unresolved. V was cut by 4 bases and J by 3 bases, with 6 bases left in between. Germline loops: CDR1 DFQATT, CDR2 SNEGSKA (reference sequence). The CDR3 covers 11 residues. The CDR3 DNA sequence: TGCAGTGCTACCCTAGACACTGAAGCTTTCTTT. Its protein product is CSATLDTEAFF.

This clone was recorded once. The chain recombines TRBV29-1 with TRBJ2-1, with D hard to call. CDR1 is SQVTM, CDR2 ANQGSEA, per germline. The CDR3 covers 11 residues. V gave up 6 bases and J gave up 8 bases, with 11 bases separating them. The CDR3 region has the DNA TGCAGCGTCGCATTGAGCGATGAGCAGTTCTTC. Translated, it gives CSVALSDEQFF.

The V call is TRBV7-2, the J call TRBJ1-2; 7 positions match TRBD1. The CDR3 loop spans 14 amino acids. Trimming took 5 bases from V and 6 from J; bases not matched to a gene: 9. Germline CDR1 reads SGHTA; CDR2 reads FQGNSA. This chain's CDR3 is CASSVQVGTDGYTF. The CDR3 DNA reads TGTGCCAGCAGCGTTCAAGTAGGGACAGATGGCTACACCTTC.

This rearrangement joins TRBV18 to TRBJ1-1; 10 nucleotides match TRBD1. Germline trimming cut 4 bases from V and 1 base from J; bases unmatched to any gene: 9. The CDR3 spans 17 residues. CDR1 and CDR2 (germline): KGHSH, LQKENI. The CDR3 loop is CASSRTGTGVGNTEAFF. DNA for the CDR3: TGTGCCAGCTCACGAACCGGGACAGGGGTTGGGAACACTGAAGCTTTCTTT. The full variable domain, completed using reference TRBV18 and TRBJ1-1, is NAGVMQNPRHLVRRRGQEARLRCSPMKGHSHVYWYRQLPEEGLKFMVYLQKENIIDESGMPKERFSAEFPKEGPSILRIQQVVRGDSAAYFCASSRTGTGVGNTEAFFGQGTRLTVV.